The sequence of this T cell receptor (beta chain) was determined in a study of cytomegalovirus exposure and HLA in healthy donors. Study at large: The Caucasian-associated ancestry cluster contained roughly four fifths of the approximately 420 genotyped donors.

Turning to this clone: Its matching antigen is unknown.

Vbeta (60) and Jbeta (13) primers were used in the PCR. Measured with immunoSEQ multiplex PCR; TCRdb has only the in-frame clones, and not every one. The data contain over 85,000 clones, 79% of them singletons. Study-wide findings and caveats: Rare sequences made up most TCRs, while some public TCRs were found in many donors. HLA alleles showed associations with 16,951 TCR beta sequences in a later analysis, at a 0.05 false discovery rate. Later genetic work tied a missense DCLRE1C variant to beta-chain V and J trimming.

The sequence derives from a woman in her 40s in good health and CMV-seronegative. The sample taken for sequencing was PBMCs.

The CDR3 reads CSAMGSGGYTF. The CDR3 nucleotides read TGCAGTGCTATGGGGTCAGGGGGCTACACCTTC. The chain employs TRBV20-1 and TRBJ1-2, with D maybe TRBD1 (5 bases). The CDR3 has 11 residues. Germline CDR1 reads DFQATT; CDR2 reads SNEGSKA (reference sequence). Between the trimmed V and J ends, which lost 4 bases and 8 bases, there was a span of 11 bases.